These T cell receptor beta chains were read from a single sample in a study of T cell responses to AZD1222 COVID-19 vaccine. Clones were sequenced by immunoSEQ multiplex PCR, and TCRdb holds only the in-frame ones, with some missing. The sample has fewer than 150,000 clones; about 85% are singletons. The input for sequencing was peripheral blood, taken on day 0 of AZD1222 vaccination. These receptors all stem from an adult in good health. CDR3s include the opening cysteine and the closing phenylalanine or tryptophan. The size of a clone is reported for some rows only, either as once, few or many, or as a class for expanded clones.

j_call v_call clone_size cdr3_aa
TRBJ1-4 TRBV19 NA CASSPVGGEKLFF
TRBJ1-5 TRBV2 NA CASSRRTVSNQPQHF
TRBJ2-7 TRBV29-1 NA CSVGPSSSYEQYF
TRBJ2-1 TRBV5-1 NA CASRPDHNEQFF
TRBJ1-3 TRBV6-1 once CASSGDYRDSRNTIYF
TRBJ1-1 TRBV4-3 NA CASSFTGNTEAFF
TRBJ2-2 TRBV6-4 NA CASKTGQNTGELFF
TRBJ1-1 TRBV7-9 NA CAIGRPNKAEAFF
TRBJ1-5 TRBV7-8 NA CASSEQETNQPQHF
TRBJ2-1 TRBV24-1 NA CATSDHPTSGVYNEQFF
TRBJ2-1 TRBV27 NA CASSFSLPGTESSYNEQFF
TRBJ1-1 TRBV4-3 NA CASSQETQNEAFF
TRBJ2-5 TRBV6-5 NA CASSYGGGRGETQYF
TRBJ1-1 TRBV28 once CASSLGGRGEAFF
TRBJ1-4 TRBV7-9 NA CASSLQSLNEKLFF
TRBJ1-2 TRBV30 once CARGDLWGYTF
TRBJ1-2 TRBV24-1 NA CATSDAPPNYGYTF
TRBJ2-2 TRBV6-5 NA CASSGTETTGELFF
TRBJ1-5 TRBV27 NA CASSVAGQGRQPQHF
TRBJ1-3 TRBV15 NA CATSRGPGVGNTIYF
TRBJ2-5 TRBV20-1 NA CSASYAGQETQYF
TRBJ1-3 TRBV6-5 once CASTLRGANTIYF
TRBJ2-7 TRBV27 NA CASSLRISGVYEQYF
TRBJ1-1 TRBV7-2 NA CASSSDIITEAFF
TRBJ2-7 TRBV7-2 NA CASSPQRGRGGEQYF
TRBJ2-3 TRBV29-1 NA CSGRRDFRTDTQYF
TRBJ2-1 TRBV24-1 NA CATSDSLFGGGNEQFF
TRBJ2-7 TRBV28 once CASITRGFSYEQYF
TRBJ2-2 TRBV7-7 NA CASSPRQEPGELFF
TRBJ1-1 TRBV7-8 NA CASIPGQGLNTEAFF
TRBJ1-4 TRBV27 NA CASSSLPGQGNEKLFF
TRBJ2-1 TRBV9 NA CASSVAPGAEDEQFF
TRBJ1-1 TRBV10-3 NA CAISGGQGWGTEAFF
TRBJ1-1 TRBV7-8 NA CASSLATGRTEAFF
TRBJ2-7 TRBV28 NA CASSLPGQGAYEQYF
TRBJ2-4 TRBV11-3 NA CASSRSDLNIQYF
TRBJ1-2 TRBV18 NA CASSQKEGDIMDYGYTF
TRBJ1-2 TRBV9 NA CASSPPSGGEYGYTF
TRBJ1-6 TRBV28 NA CASRPTGIYNSPLHF
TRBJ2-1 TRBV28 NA CASSQRQEQQFF
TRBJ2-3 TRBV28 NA CARSPGDTQYF
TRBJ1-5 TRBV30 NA CAWSAAHGQPQHF
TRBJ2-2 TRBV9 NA CASGFTGAPGELFF
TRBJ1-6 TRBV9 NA CASSLGTDLNSPLHF
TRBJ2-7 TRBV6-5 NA CASSFSGTLQDEQYF
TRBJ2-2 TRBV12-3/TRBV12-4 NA CASRQRTGGELFF
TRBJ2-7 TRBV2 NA CASSQTESYEQYF
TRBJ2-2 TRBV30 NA CAWRTDRGVGELFF
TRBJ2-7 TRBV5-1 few CASSLGTGLSYEQYF
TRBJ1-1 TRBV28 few CASKSPNTEAFF
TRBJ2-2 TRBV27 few CASSSVTGELFF
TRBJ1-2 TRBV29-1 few CSVALSGHGYTF
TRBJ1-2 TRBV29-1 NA CSVEKGSANYGYTF
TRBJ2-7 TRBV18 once CASSRQGKPSGGLFSYEQYF
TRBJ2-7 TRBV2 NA CASSVWGQGTREQYF
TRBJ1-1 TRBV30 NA CAWRQGPNTEAFF
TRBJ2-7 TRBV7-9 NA CASSSGPEQYF
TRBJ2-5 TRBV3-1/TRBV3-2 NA CASSQEPGRGRETQYF
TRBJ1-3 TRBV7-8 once CASSDTGVSGNTIYF